The 17 T cell receptor beta chains below all came from one sample that was sequenced in a study of CD8 T cells in Susac syndrome. With random hexamers, reverse transcription was performed on roughly 0.5 to 1 ug of RNA. Using its own MiXCR run on the immunoSEQ multiplex PCR reads, TCRdb lists one record per CDR3 protein. The sample consists of around 99,000 distinct CDR3 sequences, roughly 96% of them appearing once. Sequenced input: CD4+ T cells from PBMCs. Receptor source: a human donor in good health.

This chain links TRBV7-9 with TRBJ1-2; D is uncertain. Germline assignment: CDR1 SEHNR and CDR2 FQNEAQ (reference sequence). The CDR3 is made up of 13 amino acids. Trimming took 1 base from V and 5 from J, leaving 8 bases between them. In DNA form, the CDR3 reads TGTGCCAGCAGCTTAGACAGCAGTTATGGCTACACCTTC. It yields the protein CASSLDSSYGYTF.

The chain links TRBV6-2 or TRBV6-3 to TRBJ2-7; TRBD2 agrees at 12 bases. Trimming at V came to 6 bases and at J to 3 bases, leaving 6 bases not matched to a gene. This CDR3 is built from 15 residues. Looked up from germline, CDR1 is MNHEY and CDR2 is SVGEGT. The CDR3 coding sequence is TGTGCCAGCAGACCCAGGACTAGCGGGAACTACGAGCAGTACTTC. Translating it yields CASRPRTSGNYEQYF.

The gene calls are TRBV20-1 and TRBJ2-2; the D is unclear. The CDR3 loop spans 13 amino acids. V was clipped by 3 bases and J by 5 bases, with 10 bases between them. Germline-derived CDR1 and CDR2 are DFQATT and SNEGSKA (reference sequence). The CDR3 DNA sequence: TGCAGTGCTAGTCGACAAGGGACCGGGGAGCTGTTTTTT. Encoded protein: CSASRQGTGELFF.

J is TRBJ1-5 and V is TRBV20-1; D is ambiguous. V lost 6 bases to trimming and J lost 1 base, with 13 bases between them. This CDR3 has 14 amino acids. The germline V gene has CDR1 DFQATT and CDR2 SNEGSKA (reference sequence). The CDR3 DNA reads TGCAGTGCCCCGTCCGCAAGGAGCAATCAGCCCCAGCATTTT. It translates to CSAPSARSNQPQHF.

The chain joins TRBV6-5 to TRBJ2-3, with D hard to call. Looked up from germline, CDR1 is MNHEY and CDR2 is SVGAGI. The CDR3 sequence is 15 residues long. Trimming took 0 bases from V and 6 from J, leaving 13 bases between them. The CDR3 loop reads CASSYSTARSDTQYF. The CDR3 nucleotides read TGTGCCAGCAGTTACTCGACGGCCAGGTCGGATACGCAGTATTTT.

The chain joins TRBV2 to TRBJ2-4, with D tentatively TRBD1 (5 bases). The CDR3 spans 15 residues. The germline V gene has CDR1 SNHLY and CDR2 FYNNEI. V was pared by 3 bases and J by 0 bases, with 9 bases between. The CDR3, as DNA: TGTGCCAGCAGTGACAGGGTCCTAGCCAAAAACATTCAGTACTTC. Encoded protein: CASSDRVLAKNIQYF.

The gene calls are TRBV20-1 and TRBJ1-2, with 7 bases lining up with TRBD1. V dropped 0 bases and J dropped 0; count of bases not matched to a gene: 4. Germline lookup yields CDR1 DFQATT and CDR2 SNEGSKA (reference sequence). The CDR3 has 15 amino acids. CDR3 coding DNA: TGCAGTGCTAGAGAGGGGACAGTTACTAACTATGGCTACACCTTC. The encoded protein is CSAREGTVTNYGYTF.

J is TRBJ2-7 and V is TRBV4-1; unclear D gene. Deletions cut 1 base from V and 3 bases from J, with 19 bases between. Germline V gene data show CDR1 as MGHRA and CDR2 as YSYEKL. The CDR3 consists of 17 residues. CDR3 loop: CASSQVPPVGIDYEQYF. CDR3 nucleotides: TGCGCCAGCAGCCAAGTACCCCCGGTGGGAATCGACTACGAGCAGTACTTC.

As DNA, the CDR3 is TGTGCCAGCAGCTTGTACGGGAGAGGGCAGGAGACCCAGTACTTC. Its protein product is CASSLYGRGQETQYF. V gene TRBV7-2 combines with J gene TRBJ2-5; possibly TRBD2 for D (6 bases). Germline values: CDR1 SGHTA, CDR2 FQGNSA. The CDR3 length is 15 residues. Trimming removed 3 bases at V and 5 bases at J, with 16 bases between.

The chain couples TRBV10-3 to TRBJ1-1; no clear D gene. Germline CDR1 reads ENHRY; CDR2 reads SYGVKD. The CDR3 length is 15 residues. The V and J ends lost 0 bases and 0 bases respectively, with 8 bases between them. The CDR3 DNA sequence: TGTGCCATCAGTGAGTCCCAGGATTTGAACACTGAAGCTTTCTTT. This translates into CAISESQDLNTEAFF.

The rearrangement joins TRBV4-1 to TRBJ2-1; 7 nucleotides align to TRBD2. Germline V gives CDR1 MGHRA, CDR2 YSYEKL. Germline trimming cut 0 bases from V and 15 bases from J; bases unmatched to any gene: 8. CDR3 size: 13 residues. The CDR3 DNA follows: TGCGCCAGCAGCCAAGAGGTGGAGGGAGGGCCGTTCTTC. This sequence encodes CASSQEVEGGPFF.

The rearrangement links TRBV6-2 or TRBV6-3 to TRBJ2-5; 12 bases fit TRBD2. This CDR3 comprises 18 residues. The junction had 13 bases not matched to a gene; V was cut back by 2 bases and J by 6 bases. The germline gives CDR1 MNHEY, CDR2 SVGEGT. The CDR3 nucleotides read TGTGCCAGCAGTTACCAACATGCGACTAGCGGGAGCGGGCAGACCCAGTACTTC. This gives the protein CASSYQHATSGSGQTQYF.

The chain has TRBV5-1 and TRBJ1-5, with a tentative D call TRBD1 (5 bases). V was cut by 7 bases and J by 9 bases, with 20 bases left in between. Germline loops: CDR1 SGHRS, CDR2 YFSETQ. The CDR3 is made up of 14 amino acids. The CDR3 bases are TGCGCCAGCGGAAGTAGCAGGGTCCCTTGGCCCCAGCATTTT. This translates into CASGSSRVPWPQHF.

The chain recombines TRBV28 with TRBJ1-1; maybe TRBD1 (5 bases). The V and J ends lost 8 bases and 7 bases respectively, with 20 bases between them. CDR3 length: 14 residues. CDR1 and CDR2 (germline): MDHEN, SYDVKM. In nucleotides, the CDR3 is TGTGCCAGCCGCGGCGGGGCGCAGACCAATGAAGCTTTCTTT. The encoded protein is CASRGGAQTNEAFF.

The chain recombines TRBV27 with TRBJ2-1, with D tentatively TRBD2 (5 bases). V was clipped by 7 bases and J by 3 bases, with 31 bases between them. Per the germline V gene, CDR1 is MNHEY and CDR2 is SMNVEV (reference sequence). CDR3 size: 20 residues. Here the CDR3 reads CASTPDPRLLWGVGYNEQFF. In DNA form, the CDR3 reads TGTGCCAGCACCCCGGACCCCCGCCTTTTATGGGGAGTTGGCTACAATGAGCAGTTCTTC.

The gene calls are TRBV7-2 and TRBJ1-2; D might be TRBD1 (5 bases). V was shortened by 5 bases and J by 0 bases, with 7 bases between the two germline ends. The CDR3 is 13 amino acids. CDR1 and CDR2 from the germline V gene are SGHTA and FQGNSA. As DNA, the CDR3 is TGTGCCAGCAGCCGGGACGCTAACTATGGCTACACCTTC. Amino acids: CASSRDANYGYTF.

The rearrangement links TRBV2 to TRBJ2-3, with 7 bases matching TRBD2. V lost 1 base and J lost 0; bases outside the gene matches: 4. The germline V gene encodes CDR1 SNHLY and CDR2 FYNNEI. This CDR3 is 16 amino acids long. CDR3 DNA sequence: TGTGCCAGCAGTGAAGAGGGCGGGGGAAGCACAGATACGCAGTATTTT. Translation gives CASSEEGGGSTDTQYF.